One and the same sample provided the 24 T cell receptor beta chains below, sequenced in a study of shared clonotypes between healthy human individuals. Libraries were prepared by immunoSEQ multiplex PCR; TCRdb keeps only in-frame clonotypes and omits some of them. This table holds about 710,000 clones, approximately 73% found once. The specimen sequenced was memory CD4+ T cells sorted from blood. Subset given: CD45RA-negative fraction. The receptors were sampled from a woman in her twenties or thirties in good health.

The rearrangement joins TRBV6-1 to TRBJ2-5; 8 nucleotides line up with TRBD2. V shed 5 bases, J shed 2 bases, and the junction held 7 bases outside the gene matches. Germline values: CDR1 MNHNS, CDR2 SASEGT. CDR3 length equals 15 residues. The CDR3 sequence: CASSPIRGGQETQYF. CDR3 sequence (DNA): TGTGCCAGCAGTCCCATCCGGGGGGGGCAAGAGACCCAGTACTTC.

CDR3 DNA: TGTGCCAGCAGCTTAGGGGGCCCGGAAAAACTGTTTTTT. It translates to CASSLGGPEKLFF. The V and J genes are TRBV7-9 and TRBJ1-4; possible D gene TRBD1, 5 bases. CDR3 length equals 13 residues. V was pared by 1 base and J by 8 bases, with 8 bases between. CDR1 is SEHNR, CDR2 FQNEAQ, per germline (reference sequence).

This clone was recorded only once. The V call is TRBV28, the J call TRBJ2-1; 11 bases fit TRBD2. Germline-derived CDR1 and CDR2 are MDHEN and SYDVKM. This CDR3 comprises 15 residues. V shed 7 bases, J shed 6 bases, and the junction held 8 bases outside the gene matches. CDR3 in amino acids: CASIMTSGIGNEQFF. The CDR3 DNA sequence: TGTGCCAGCATCATGACTAGCGGGATTGGCAATGAGCAGTTCTTC.

The J gene is TRBJ2-1, the V gene TRBV6-5; 10 positions agree with TRBD2. The V gene's germline CDR1 is MNHEY and CDR2 SVGAGI. After removal of 5 bases from V and 2 bases from J, the junction contained 0 bases not matched to a gene. The CDR3 length is 14 residues. The chain's CDR3 is CASSSGRAYNEQFF. The CDR3 DNA sequence: TGTGCCAGCAGTAGCGGGAGGGCCTACAATGAGCAGTTCTTC.

J is TRBJ1-4 and V is TRBV4-1; D gene ambiguous. Germline V gene data show CDR1 as MGHRA and CDR2 as YSYEKL. Deletions cut 0 bases from V and 1 base from J, with 15 bases between. The CDR3 spans 18 residues. This CDR3 reads CASSQDRVIPRTNEKLFF. In DNA form, the CDR3 reads TGCGCCAGCAGCCAAGATAGGGTCATCCCACGAACTAATGAAAAACTGTTTTTT.

This chain links TRBV7-6 with TRBJ2-5; D gene uncertain. The CDR3 is made up of 16 amino acids. The V gene's germline CDR1 is SGHVS and CDR2 FNYEAQ. V was trimmed by 5 bases and J by 2 bases, leaving 18 bases between them. DNA of the CDR3: TGTGCCAGCAGCCCCTATGGCAGGCAAACTCAAGAGACCCAGTACTTC. As protein: CASSPYGRQTQETQYF.

This clone was detected only a few times. Other DNA sequences in the same sample also yield this CDR3. This sequence joins TRBV5-1 and TRBJ2-5; D gene ambiguous. CDR3 length equals 14 residues. V lost 0 bases and J 1 base, leaving 7 bases between the germline ends. Germline V lookup: CDR1 SGHRS, CDR2 YFSETQ. Here the CDR3 reads CASSLGSSQETQYF. The CDR3, as DNA: TGCGCCAGCAGCTTGGGGAGCTCCCAAGAGACCCAGTACTTC.

This clone has just one count. The V gene is TRBV14, the J gene TRBJ2-1; D is unresolved. This CDR3 has 14 residues. Germline V gene data show CDR1 as SGHDN and CDR2 as FVKESK. With 4 bases removed from V and 4 bases from J, the gap between germline ends came to 11 bases. In DNA form, the CDR3 reads TGTGCCAGCAGCCCCAGGACGGATTACAATGAGCAGTTCTTC. Amino acid sequence: CASSPRTDYNEQFF.

The rearrangement uses TRBV4-2 and TRBJ2-5, with D perhaps matching TRBD2 (5 bases). TRBJ2-7 matches the DNA end more closely, so the J call is doubtful. CDR3 length: 15 amino acids. CDR1 and CDR2 from the germline V gene are LGHNA and YNFKEQ. CDR3 nucleotide sequence: TGTGCCAGCAGCCAAGACCTCAGCGGAACCTACGAGCAGTACTTC. Translation: CASSQDLSGTYEQYF.

V usage is TRBV5-1 and J usage is TRBJ2-4; a weak D match, TRBD1 (5 bases). V shed 2 bases and J shed 2 bases, with 8 bases lying between them. The V gene's germline CDR1 is SGHRS and CDR2 YFSETQ. This CDR3 contains 14 residues. The CDR3 sequence is CASSLSGSKNIQYF. Here the CDR3 DNA reads TGCGCCAGCAGCTTATCAGGGTCCAAAAACATTCAGTACTTC.

In its sample, this clone was seen once. The J gene is TRBJ2-1, the V gene TRBV19; possibly TRBD1 or TRBD2 for D (5 bases each). Germline values: CDR1 LNHDA, CDR2 SQIVND (reference sequence). Deletions cut 6 bases from V and 4 bases from J, with 16 bases between. This CDR3 has 15 residues. The CDR3 DNA follows: TGTGCCAGTAGCTCTGAAGTGTGGGGGTACAATGAGCAGTTCTTC. This translates into CASSSEVWGYNEQFF.

This clone was counted between two and nine times. This chain uses TRBV28 with TRBJ2-1; D ambiguous. Germline CDR1 and CDR2: MDHEN and SYDVKM. Trimming took off 3 bases at V and 7 bases at J, with 13 bases between the two ends. The CDR3 is 14 residues long. CDR3 DNA sequence: TGTGCCAGCAGTTTGCGAAACGCCAGGAATGAGCAGTTCTTC. Amino acids: CASSLRNARNEQFF.

This chain links TRBV19 with TRBJ2-1, with D maybe TRBD2 (6 bases). The CDR3 has 13 residues. Per germline, CDR1 LNHDA and CDR2 SQIVND (reference sequence). Trimming took 4 bases from V and 8 from J, leaving 12 bases between them. CDR3 in amino acids: CASSRGRGDEQFF. The CDR3 region has the DNA TGTGCCAGTAGTAGGGGACGCGGGGATGAGCAGTTCTTC.

The J gene is TRBJ2-7, the V gene TRBV10-1, with 7 bases fitting TRBD1. Germline V gives CDR1 WNHNN, CDR2 SYGVQD (reference sequence). The CDR3 is 14 residues long. The V gene end was trimmed by 6 bases and the J gene end by 5 bases; junction bases not matched to a gene: 10. CDR3 DNA: TGCGCCAGCAGCCAGGGGGAGACCCCTCACGAGCAGTACTTC. It translates to CASSQGETPHEQYF.

The chain employs TRBV7-6 and TRBJ2-2; a weak D match, TRBD1 (6 bases). The CDR3 totals 14 residues. Trimming stripped 4 bases from V and 4 bases from J, with 10 bases between. Germline V CDR1 and CDR2: SGHVS, FNYEAQ. For the CDR3, the DNA is TGTGCCAGCAGCTCCAGGGGCGGCACCGGGGAGCTGTTTTTT. It is translated as CASSSRGGTGELFF.

The count of this clone is one. This rearrangement joins TRBV30 to TRBJ1-1; D remains ambiguous. Germline CDR1 reads GTSNPN; CDR2 reads SVGIG (reference sequence). V was shortened by 2 bases and J by 1 base, with 8 bases between the two germline ends. The length of the CDR3 is 13 residues. The DNA of the CDR3 is TGTGCCTGGAGTCGGGGAACGAACACTGAAGCTTTCTTT. Its protein is CAWSRGTNTEAFF.

The chain combines TRBV4-1 with TRBJ1-2; 7 nucleotides align to TRBD1. V trimming: 6 bases; J trimming: 5 bases; junction bases outside the gene matches: 15. In germline, CDR1 is MGHRA, CDR2 YSYEKL. The CDR3 has 16 residues. The CDR3 region is CASRQGEGAGKYGYTF. The CDR3 DNA is TGCGCCAGCAGGCAGGGCGAGGGGGCAGGGAAATATGGCTACACCTTC.

This clone was detected once. The chain employs TRBV19 and TRBJ1-3; 7 bases line up with TRBD1. J lost 0 bases, V lost 4 bases, and 6 bases had no gene match. From germline, CDR1 is LNHDA and CDR2 SQIVND (reference sequence). The CDR3 length is 16 residues. The DNA of the CDR3 is TGTGCCAGTAGTACCCGGGACAGTCCCTCTGGAAACACCATATATTTT. Amino acids: CASSTRDSPSGNTIYF.

This clone was seen ten or more times. This chain uses TRBV27 with TRBJ1-5; tentatively, D is TRBD1 (6 bases). This CDR3 contains 14 residues. V lost 3 bases to trimming and J lost 5 bases, with 11 bases between them. The germline V gene has CDR1 MNHEY and CDR2 SMNVEV (reference sequence). In DNA form, the CDR3 reads TGTGCCAGCAGTTTTTCGGGGGCGGATCAGCCCCAGCATTTT. It encodes CASSFSGADQPQHF.

In its sample, this clone was seen once. The chain uses TRBV5-6 and TRBJ2-7; 7 positions agree with TRBD1. CDR1 and CDR2 from the germline V gene are SGHDT and YYEEEE. The length of the CDR3 is 13 residues. J gave up 4 bases and V 3 bases, and 4 bases lay outside the gene matches. CDR3 region: CASSSQDRYEQYF. The CDR3 bases are TGTGCCAGCAGCTCCCAGGACAGGTACGAGCAGTACTTC.

The CDR3 is CASSFDRGGAFF. The CDR3 region has the DNA TGCGCCAGCAGCTTCGACAGGGGAGGGGCTTTCTTT. The J gene is TRBJ1-1, the V gene TRBV5-1; 8 nucleotides align to TRBD1. The germline V gene has CDR1 SGHRS and CDR2 YFSETQ. The CDR3 is made up of 12 amino acids. V gave up 2 bases and J gave up 11 bases; unmatched junction bases: 5.

Concerning this clone: A much larger clone lies one base from this, so it may be a read error. The gene calls are TRBV14 and TRBJ2-7; possibly TRBD1 for D (5 bases). There are 12 residues in the CDR3. V was cut by 4 bases and J by 4 bases, with 8 bases left in between. Germline assignment: CDR1 SGHDN and CDR2 FVKESK. This CDR3 is CASSPQGYEQYF. The DNA for the CDR3 is TGTGCCAGCAGCCCGCAGGGTTACGAGCAGTACTTC.

This chain joins TRBV29-1 and TRBJ1-3; D remains unclear. The CDR3 extends over 12 amino acids. V shed 4 bases and J shed 2 bases, with 6 bases lying between them. Looked up from germline, CDR1 is SQVTM and CDR2 is ANQGSEA. The CDR3 loop is CSVAATGNTIYF. CDR3 DNA sequence: TGCAGCGTTGCCGCTACTGGAAACACCATATATTTT. Based on the CDR3 plus reference TRBV29-1 and TRBJ1-3, the full variable domain is SAVISQKPSRDICQRGTSLTIQCQVDSQVTMMFWYRQQPGQSLTLIATANQGSEATYESGFVIDKFPISRPNLTFSTLTVSNMSPEDSSIYLCSVAATGNTIYFGEGSWLTVV.

The chain is built from TRBV5-1 and TRBJ2-5; no reliable D call. Germline assignment: CDR1 SGHRS and CDR2 YFSETQ. The CDR3 sequence is 15 residues long. Trimming cost V 6 bases and J 3 bases, with 18 bases left between them. The CDR3, as DNA: TGCGCCAGCAATCTAGAGCCTAACCTGAAAGAGACCCAGTACTTC. As protein: CASNLEPNLKETQYF.